This T cell receptor beta chain was obtained from a study of graft-versus-host responses after intestinal transplantation. Turning to the study itself: Multivisceral, liver-intestinal, or isolated intestinal transplants were performed in recipients. Every one of the recipients received anti-thymocyte globulin induction and afterwards took tacrolimus and steroids for roughly three years.

Plating of approximately 200,000 CFSE-labeled responder cells was done together with approximately 200,000 irradiated, violet-dye-labeled stimulator cells. J gave up 4 bases and V 2 bases, and 5 bases lay outside the gene matches. The CDR3 loop spans 15 amino acids. CDR1 is SGDLS, CDR2 YYNGEE, per germline. TCRdb keeps only in-frame clones here, not all; method: immunoSEQ multiplex PCR. Of over 15,000 clones listed, roughly a third are singletons. Regarding the study as a whole: Present in recipient marrow, GvH clones included some that appeared first in ileum or blood.

This receptor was obtained from a human patient who was an organ donor for intestinal transplantation. Sequenced here: alloreactive CD4+ T cells from a mixed lymphocyte reaction culture, sampled before transplantation. As for subset: CFSE-low proliferating T cells sorted from roughly 6-day pre-transplant mixed lymphocyte reaction (GvH or HvG direction). This rearrangement joins TRBV9 to TRBJ2-2; 7 nucleotides align to TRBD1. The CDR3 loop reads CASSVQGQPTGELFF. The CDR3 coding sequence is TGTGCCAGCAGCGTCCAGGGACAGCCCACCGGGGAGCTGTTTTTT.